The next 21 T cell receptor beta chains were all read from a single sample in a study of T cell responses to AZD1222 COVID-19 vaccine (dated by TCRdb to about 2021). The method behind the library was the immunoSEQ multiplex PCR assay. Here the immuneACCESS table is served through TCRdb, limited to in-frame sequences with V and J called. Missing clones are a known gap in these copies; in checked studies unresolved V genes cover under half, and the rest lacks a known reason. Across this sample there are 130,000 to 150,000 clones, with 80% to 95% seen only once. The ten largest clones represent roughly 3.1% of the sample. This specimen's time point label, interpreted: baseline before first vaccination. Sample: peripheral blood, taken on day 0 of AZD1222 vaccination. Every receptor here comes from an adult in good health.

This chain connects TRBV5-4 to TRBJ2-7, with a tentative D call TRBD1 (6 bases). V was clipped by 0 bases and J by 0 bases, with 13 bases between them. The germline gives CDR1 SGHNT, CDR2 YYREEE (reference sequence). The CDR3 is made up of 16 amino acids. The CDR3 here is CASSLGGRRASYEQYF. The CDR3 DNA sequence: TGTGCCAGCAGCTTGGGGGGGCGGCGGGCCTCCTACGAGCAGTACTTC.

This chain connects TRBV4-3 to TRBJ2-5, with D uncertain. Germline assignment: CDR1 LGHNA and CDR2 YSLEER. The CDR3 has 17 amino acids. V was clipped by 3 bases and J by 2 bases, with 19 bases between them. In nucleotides, the CDR3 is TGCGCCAGCAGCCACCCCCCCGGTGGACCGATACAAGAGACCCAGTACTTC. Translating gives CASSHPPGGPIQETQYF.

The CDR3 bases are TGCGCCAGCAGCTCGGCTAACCAAGAGACCCAGTACTTC. Residues: CASSSANQETQYF. The rearrangement links TRBV5-1 to TRBJ2-5; D not certain. The length of the CDR3 is 13 residues. Trimming left V 3 bases short and J 0 bases short, with 6 bases between. The germline V gene has CDR1 SGHRS and CDR2 YFSETQ. The whole variable domain, filled in from reference TRBV5-1 and TRBJ2-5, reads KAGVTQTPRYLIKTRGQQVTLSCSPISGHRSVSWYQQTPGQGLQFLFEYFSETQRNKGNFPGRFSGRQFSNSRSEMNVSTLELGDSALYLCASSSANQETQYFGPGTRLLVL.

This clone was observed a single time. The chain is built from TRBV1 and TRBJ2-7. TRBV1 has pseudogene status. The CDR3 runs to 16 residues. This chain's CDR3 is CTSSPPIRLGSYEQYF. The CDR3 region has the DNA TGCACCAGCAGCCCCCCGATTCGGTTAGGCTCCTACGAGCAGTACTTC.

The chain joins TRBV5-1 to TRBJ2-3; no clear D. This CDR3 contains 14 residues. Trimming left V 1 base short and J 0 bases short, with 6 bases between. From germline, CDR1 is SGHRS and CDR2 YFSETQ. As DNA, the CDR3 is TGCGCCAGCAGCTTGTACAGAAGCACAGATACGCAGTATTTT. Amino acids: CASSLYRSTDTQYF.

The V gene is TRBV5-1, the J gene TRBJ1-1; D might be TRBD1 (6 bases). V was clipped by 2 bases and J by 1 base, with 15 bases between them. The CDR3 sequence is 16 residues long. Looked up from germline, CDR1 is SGHRS and CDR2 is YFSETQ. CDR3 sequence (DNA): TGCGCCAGCAGCTTTGGGCCAGGGGCCCCGAACACTGAAGCTTTCTTT. This translates into CASSFGPGAPNTEAFF.

This chain joins TRBV19 and TRBJ2-7; tentatively, D is TRBD2 (6 bases). CDR3 length equals 13 residues. Per the germline V gene, CDR1 is LNHDA and CDR2 is SQIVND (reference sequence). V was cut by 3 bases and J by 0 bases, with 6 bases left in between. The CDR3 nucleotides are TGTGCCAGTAGTATGACTAGCTCCTACGAGCAGTACTTC. Amino acids: CASSMTSSYEQYF. Looking up the rest from reference TRBV19 and TRBJ2-7 gives the full variable domain: DGGITQSPKYLFRKEGQNVTLSCEQNLNHDAMYWYRQDPGQGLRLIYYSQIVNDFQKGDIAEGYSVSREKKESFPLTVTSAQKNPTAFYLCASSMTSSYEQYFGPGTRLTVT.

This chain links TRBV5-3 with TRBJ2-7, with 9 bases fitting TRBD1. TRBV5-3 is flagged as an ORF with uncertain function. With 5 bases clipped from V and 2 bases from J, the junction kept 11 bases outside the gene matches. The CDR3 runs to 16 residues. Written as DNA, the CDR3 is TGTGCCAGAAGGTCATGGGGACAGGGACCCCCCTACGAGCAGTACTTC. Translating gives CARRSWGQGPPYEQYF.

This clone was seen more than once but under ten times. V gene TRBV6-4 combines with J gene TRBJ2-2; D call uncertain. V was clipped by 0 bases and J by 6 bases, with 8 bases between them. The CDR3 loop spans 14 amino acids. CDR1 MRHNA and CDR2 SNTAGT come from the germline V gene. The CDR3 DNA reads as TGTGCCAGCAGTGACTCGACTGAGTCCGGGGAGCTGTTTTTT. Amino acid sequence: CASSDSTESGELFF.

The chain has TRBV2 and TRBJ1-1; TRBD1 might be the D (5 bases). V was cut by 3 bases and J by 1 base, with 12 bases left in between. This CDR3 spans 15 amino acids. CDR1 and CDR2 from the germline V gene are SNHLY and FYNNEI. The CDR3 region is CASSEGPGQNTEAFF. The DNA for the CDR3 is TGTGCCAGCAGTGAGGGTCCAGGGCAGAACACTGAAGCTTTCTTT.

The V gene is TRBV19, the J gene TRBJ1-3, with D hard to call. CDR3 length equals 11 residues. Germline CDR1 is LNHDA and CDR2 is SQIVND (reference sequence). The V and J ends lost 5 bases and 2 bases respectively, with 1 base between them. CDR3 loop: CASSPGNTIYF. The CDR3 DNA sequence: TGTGCCAGTAGTCCTGGAAACACCATATATTTT.

V and J are TRBV19 and TRBJ1-1, with 7 positions matching TRBD1. V lost 0 bases, J lost 9 bases, and 10 bases stayed unmatched. This CDR3 is 15 amino acids long. Germline assignment: CDR1 LNHDA and CDR2 SQIVND (reference sequence). The CDR3 DNA is TGTGCCAGTAGTATAGAACAGGGACAGCACGCTAAAGCTTTCTTT. Translating it yields CASSIEQGQHAKAFF.

This chain links TRBV5-1 with TRBJ1-2; a weak D match, TRBD1 (5 bases). CDR1 SGHRS and CDR2 YFSETQ come from the germline V gene. This CDR3 has 14 residues. Trimming stripped 0 bases from V and 7 bases from J, with 13 bases between. The CDR3 nucleotides read TGCGCCAGCAGCTTGGTTCGGGAGGGGTTTGGCTACACCTTC. Translation: CASSLVREGFGYTF.

CDR3 residues: CATSDRGQGEKPSGRLLYNEQFF. CDR3 coding DNA: TGTGCCACCAGTGATAGGGGACAGGGGGAAAAACCTAGCGGGAGGTTACTTTACAATGAGCAGTTCTTC. This chain uses TRBV24-1 with TRBJ2-1; D is perhaps TRBD1 or TRBD2 (11 bases each). CDR1 and CDR2 from the germline V gene are KGHDR and SFDVKD. V lost 3 bases and J lost 4, with 36 bases in between. The CDR3 has 23 amino acids.

This clone was detected only once. This rearrangement joins TRBV6-5 to TRBJ1-5; D not certain. The CDR3 has 14 amino acids. Germline values: CDR1 MNHEY, CDR2 SVGAGI. Trimming took off 7 bases at V and 4 bases at J, with 14 bases between the two ends. Here the CDR3 DNA reads TGTGCCAGCACCCTGACGGATTCTAATCAGCCCCAGCATTTT. It specifies CASTLTDSNQPQHF.

V is TRBV4-2 and J is TRBJ2-2; possible D gene TRBD1, 6 bases. V lost 5 bases and J 5 bases, leaving 21 bases between the germline ends. The CDR3 has 17 amino acids. Germline V lookup: CDR1 LGHNA, CDR2 YNFKEQ. The CDR3 coding sequence is TGTGCCAGCAGCGGACGGGCCGCAGGGGTATTTACCGGGGAGCTGTTTTTT. Translation gives CASSGRAAGVFTGELFF.

This chain uses TRBV27 with TRBJ2-7; D call uncertain. V was pared by 6 bases and J by 2 bases, with 11 bases between. In germline, CDR1 is MNHEY, CDR2 SMNVEV (reference sequence). The CDR3 contains 13 residues. The CDR3 here is CASSPVSPYEQYF. The DNA for the CDR3 is TGTGCCAGCAGCCCCGTAAGCCCCTACGAGCAGTACTTC.

The V gene is TRBV13, the J gene TRBJ2-3; 8 nucleotides match TRBD1. Germline CDR1 reads PRHDT; CDR2 reads FYEKMQ (reference sequence). This CDR3 comprises 14 residues. With V trimmed by 3 bases and J by 3 bases, 2 bases remained unmatched. The CDR3 DNA reads TGTGCCAGCAGCTTTAGGACAGGGACAGATACGCAGTATTTT. Protein: CASSFRTGTDTQYF.

The chain uses TRBV18 and TRBJ1-3; 8 bases match TRBD1. The CDR3 covers 17 residues. The germline V gene encodes CDR1 KGHSH and CDR2 LQKENI. The junction had 10 bases not matched to a gene; V was cut back by 4 bases and J by 2 bases. CDR3 DNA: TGTGCCAGCTCACTCCAGCCAGGGGGCTCCCCTGGAAACACCATATATTTT. It codes for CASSLQPGGSPGNTIYF.

The rearrangement uses TRBV4-1 and TRBJ1-5; D unresolved. The CDR3 has 15 amino acids. Germline CDR1 and CDR2: MGHRA and YSYEKL. Trimming cost V 0 bases and J 1 base, with 7 bases left between them. The CDR3 DNA sequence: TGCGCCAGCAGCCAAGATCCCGCAAGCAATCAGCCCCAGCATTTT. Amino acids: CASSQDPASNQPQHF.

This clone was picked up one time. The gene calls are TRBV11-1 and TRBJ2-7; 8 bases align to TRBD2. Germline V gene lookup returns CDR1 SGHAT and CDR2 FQDESV (reference sequence). This CDR3 is built from 16 residues. J was trimmed by 4 bases and V by 5 bases; bases with no gene match: 13. The CDR3 reads CASSLSNQRGPYEQYF. As DNA, the CDR3 is TGTGCCAGCAGCCTAAGTAACCAGCGGGGGCCTTACGAGCAGTACTTC.